This record concerns one TCR beta chain sequence. Profiling relied on immunoSEQ multiplex PCR, and the TCRdb table lists in-frame clones only, not all of them. Of some 400,000 clones in the sample, about 87% were seen once. The data originate from a study of blood T cell repertoires in COVID-19. V lost 3 bases, J lost 3 bases, and 5 bases stayed unmatched. The CDR3 has 15 amino acids. From germline, CDR1 is MNHNS and CDR2 SASEGT. The source is a man in his thirties or forties who had recovered from COVID-19. Sequencing was carried out using PBMCs or T cells enriched from blood (not recorded which). The chain joins TRBV6-1 to TRBJ1-1, with 9 bases fitting TRBD1. CDR3 protein: CASSDPDRGDTEAFF. The CDR3 nucleotides are TGTGCCAGCAGTGACCCAGACAGGGGGGACACTGAAGCTTTCTTT.